This is a list of T cell receptor beta chains from one sample in a study of shared T cell receptors in the human thymus. Method: immunoSEQ multiplex PCR; TCRdb's copy keeps in-frame clones and lacks some. The table shows about 380,000 clones, with approximately 95% occurring only once. Sequencing was carried out using thymocytes. These receptors were collected from a human donor. Both conserved end residues are part of each CDR3. A D gene is named only where the DNA matches it firmly. Size tells how often a clone was seen (once, few, many) or the class of an expanded clone, and some rows leave it out.

abundance	d_gene	v_gene	j_gene	CDR3nt	CDR3aa
NA	NA	TRBV6-5	TRBJ2-5	TGTGCCAGCAGCTCCCAGGGGCCGAGCGAGACCCAGTACTTC	CASSSQGPSETQYF
NA	NA	TRBV4-1	TRBJ1-6	TGCGCCAGCAGCCAATATTTCCCGTCACCCCTCCACTTT	CASSQYFPSPLHF
once	NA	TRBV4-3	TRBJ2-2	TGCGCCAGCAGGAAGGGTGCCGGGGAGCTGTTTTTT	CASRKGAGELFF
NA	NA	TRBV27	TRBJ2-2	TGTGCCAGCAGACACCCTAGCGTCCCCGGGGAGCTGTTTTTT	CASRHPSVPGELFF
NA	NA	TRBV28	TRBJ2-6	TGTGCCAGCAGTTCCGGTGAGGGGCCCTCTGGGGCCAACGTCCTGACTTTC	CASSSGEGPSGANVLTF
NA	NA	TRBV30	TRBJ1-4	TGTGCCTGGAGTTTTCGTAAGGGGTCCAATGAAAAACTGTTTTTT	CAWSFRKGSNEKLFF
NA	TRBD2	TRBV18	TRBJ2-4	TGTGCCAGCTCACCACCGGGGCCGGGACTAGCGGGAGTATCAAGACTTCAGTACTTC	CASSPPGPGLAGVSRLQYF
once	TRBD2	TRBV28	TRBJ2-1	TGTGCCAGCAGCTCGACCGGGACTAGCGGGAGGGCCTACAATGAGCAGTTCTTC	CASSSTGTSGRAYNEQFF
NA	NA	TRBV28	TRBJ1-5	TGTGCCAGCACCCCGGACAGCTATCAGCCCCAGCATTTT	CASTPDSYQPQHF
NA	TRBD2	TRBV7-2	TRBJ2-3	TGTGCCAGCAGCTTAGAGTGGGAGGGCCAGACAGATACGCAGTATTTT	CASSLEWEGQTDTQYF
NA	NA	TRBV11-1	TRBJ2-1	TGTGCCAGCAGCTCCTCCGACTGGGGGGATGAGCAGTTCTTC	CASSSSDWGDEQFF